This TCR beta chain appears in the sequencing data of a study of blood T cell repertoires in COVID-19. Study information: The analysed material was cDNA or gDNA that came from T cells, B-cell-depleted T cells, or PBMCs.

The sample holds one count of this clone. Each participant's cohort was designated according to participant-reported clinical history. Two negative PCRs, clearance, or symptom resolution were required of recovered Cohort 3 donors. TCRdb's copy holds only in-frame clones and misses some; the assay was immunoSEQ multiplex PCR. Among approximately 320,000 clones, about nine tenths were seen once, and the ten largest hold around 2.7%. CDR3 length equals 12 residues. The ends were cut back, 5 bases at V and 5 bases at J, with 9 bases in the middle. Germline assignment: CDR1 MNHEY and CDR2 SVGEGT. The sequenced sample consisted of PBMCs or T cells enriched from blood (not recorded which). V and J are TRBV6-2 or TRBV6-3 and TRBJ2-5; D is ambiguous. This receptor was identified in a man between 60 and 70 years old who had recovered from COVID-19. CDR3 loop: CASSRPSETQYF. CDR3 bases: TGTGCCAGCAGTCGTCCTTCGGAGACCCAGTACTTC.